The source of this T cell receptor beta chain is a study of Tregs in tolerant kidney transplant recipients. For the study at large: The nonmyeloablative bone marrow transplants came from related graft donors, with transient mixed chimerism. General study results and limits: Validation in larger populations is needed because few patients were studied. Biological reproducibility was not directly addressed in this study.

This CDR3 has 15 amino acids. V shed 4 bases, J shed 2 bases, and the junction held 7 bases outside the gene matches. Germline V gives CDR1 SGHNT, CDR2 YYREEE (reference sequence). Unstimulated regulatory T cells (CD4+CD25+CD127-), CD4+CD25- non-regulatory cells, CD4 and CD8 cells were FACS-sorted from thawed PBMCs. To note about this clone: Its antigen is still unknown.

The method was immunoSEQ multiplex PCR; TCRdb's version includes in-frame clones alone and lacks a portion of them. The data show 95,000 to 120,000 clones, nearly 90% seen once. This TCR derives from a human donor who received a combined kidney and bone marrow transplant. The gene calls are TRBV5-4 and TRBJ2-5; TRBD1 matches at 8 bases. This sample comprised CD4+ T cells from blood, obtained before the transplant. The CDR3 DNA reads as TGTGCCAGCAGCCCTGGGTACAGGGGGCAAGAGACCCAGTACTTC. Translation gives CASSPGYRGQETQYF.